This T cell receptor (beta chain) was captured by sequencing in a study of blood T cell repertoires in COVID-19. Overall study: PBMCs, B-cell-depleted T cells, or T cells were the source of the cDNA or gDNA that made up the material.

Recruits, aged roughly 18 to 89 years, lived in 25 or so US areas. Clinical history as reported by participants underpinned cohort assignment. Trimming cost V 2 bases and J 2 bases, with 10 bases left between them. Germline CDR1 ENHRY, CDR2 SYGVKD. The CDR3 has 15 amino acids. Generated by immunoSEQ multiplex PCR, the TCRdb table keeps only in-frame clones and is missing some. The top ten hold roughly 1% of the sample, which has approximately 350,000 clones, approximately 92% seen once. This sequence was found in a man aged 18 to 35 who had recovered from COVID-19. The sequenced material came from PBMCs or T cells enriched from blood (not recorded which). V gene TRBV10-3 combines with J gene TRBJ2-1; possibly TRBD1 for D (5 bases). The DNA of the CDR3 is TGTGCCATCAGTGAGAAGGGGTCCCCCTACAATGAGCAGTTCTTC. Amino acids: CAISEKGSPYNEQFF.